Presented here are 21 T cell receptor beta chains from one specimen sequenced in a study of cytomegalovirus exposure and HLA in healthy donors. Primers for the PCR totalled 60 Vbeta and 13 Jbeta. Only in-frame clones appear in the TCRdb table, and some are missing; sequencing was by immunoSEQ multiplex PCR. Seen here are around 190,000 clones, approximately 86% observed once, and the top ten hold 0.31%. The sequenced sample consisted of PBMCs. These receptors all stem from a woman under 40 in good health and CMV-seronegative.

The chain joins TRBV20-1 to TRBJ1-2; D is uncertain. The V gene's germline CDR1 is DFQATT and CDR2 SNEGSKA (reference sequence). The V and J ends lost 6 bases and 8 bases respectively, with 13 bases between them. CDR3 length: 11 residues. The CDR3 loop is CSARPGGGYTF. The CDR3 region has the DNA TGCAGTGCCCGCCCCGGAGGGGGCTACACCTTC.

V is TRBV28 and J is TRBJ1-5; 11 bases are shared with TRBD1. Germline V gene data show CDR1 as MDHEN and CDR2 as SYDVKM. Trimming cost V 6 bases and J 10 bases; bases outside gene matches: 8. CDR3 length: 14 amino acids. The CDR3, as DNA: TGTGCCAGCAGAGCCGGGACAGGGGGTATTCCCCAGCATTTT. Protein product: CASRAGTGGIPQHF.

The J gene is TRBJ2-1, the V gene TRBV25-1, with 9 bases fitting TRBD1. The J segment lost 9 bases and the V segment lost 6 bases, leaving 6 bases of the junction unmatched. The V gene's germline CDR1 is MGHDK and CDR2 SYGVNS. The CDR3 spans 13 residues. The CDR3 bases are TGTGCCAGCAGCTCACAGGGGGCTGGTGAGCAGTTCTTC. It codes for CASSSQGAGEQFF.

This CDR3 is CATSRDRQGIGYTF. The CDR3 DNA sequence: TGTGCCACCAGCAGAGATCGACAGGGGATCGGCTACACCTTC. The chain has TRBV15 and TRBJ1-2, with 8 bases lining up with TRBD1. V lost 0 bases, J lost 8 bases, and 5 bases stayed unmatched. Germline CDR1 reads LNHNV; CDR2 reads YYDKDF (reference sequence). The CDR3 totals 14 residues.

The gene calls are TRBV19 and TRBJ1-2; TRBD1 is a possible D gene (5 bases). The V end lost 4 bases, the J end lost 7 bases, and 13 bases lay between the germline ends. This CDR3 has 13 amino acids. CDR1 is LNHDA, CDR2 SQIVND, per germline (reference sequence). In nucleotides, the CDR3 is TGTGCCAGTAGTAAGGGGACTGGGGCTGGCTACACCTTC. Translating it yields CASSKGTGAGYTF.

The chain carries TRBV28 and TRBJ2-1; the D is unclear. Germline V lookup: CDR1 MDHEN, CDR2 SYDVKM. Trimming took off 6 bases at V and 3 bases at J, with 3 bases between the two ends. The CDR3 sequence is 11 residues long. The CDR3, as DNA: TGTGCCAGCAGACACTACAATGAGCAGTTCTTC. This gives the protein CASRHYNEQFF.

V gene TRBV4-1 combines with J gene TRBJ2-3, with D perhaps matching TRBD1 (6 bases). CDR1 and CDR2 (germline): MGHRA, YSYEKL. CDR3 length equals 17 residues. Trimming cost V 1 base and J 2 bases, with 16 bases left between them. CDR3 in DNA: TGCGCCAGCAGCCAAGTAAGGGCAGGGGTTAACACAGATACGCAGTATTTT. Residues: CASSQVRAGVNTDTQYF.

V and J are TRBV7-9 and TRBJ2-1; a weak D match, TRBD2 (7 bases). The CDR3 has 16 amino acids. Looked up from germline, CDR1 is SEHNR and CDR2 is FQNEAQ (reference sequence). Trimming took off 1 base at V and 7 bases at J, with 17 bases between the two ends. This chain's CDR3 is CASSLGGGGATNEQFF. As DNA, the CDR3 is TGTGCCAGCAGCTTAGGGGGTGGGGGGGCAACGAATGAGCAGTTCTTC.

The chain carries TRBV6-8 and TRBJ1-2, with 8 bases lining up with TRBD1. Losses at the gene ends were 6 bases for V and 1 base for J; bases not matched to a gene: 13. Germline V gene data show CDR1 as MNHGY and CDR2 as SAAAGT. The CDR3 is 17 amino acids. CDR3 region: CASSWTGSAHINYGYTF. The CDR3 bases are TGTGCCAGCAGCTGGACAGGGTCGGCGCACATTAACTATGGCTACACCTTC.

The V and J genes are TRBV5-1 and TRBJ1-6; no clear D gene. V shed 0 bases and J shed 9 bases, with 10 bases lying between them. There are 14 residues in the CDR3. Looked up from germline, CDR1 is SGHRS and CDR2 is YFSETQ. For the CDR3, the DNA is TGCGCCAGCAGCTTGGATGGGCAGGTTTCACCCCTCCACTTT. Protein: CASSLDGQVSPLHF.

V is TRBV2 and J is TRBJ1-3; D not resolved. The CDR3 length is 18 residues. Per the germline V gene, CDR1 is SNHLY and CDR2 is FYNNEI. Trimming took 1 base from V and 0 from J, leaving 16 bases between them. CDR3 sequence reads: CASSEVLGSDLSGNTIYF. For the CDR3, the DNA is TGTGCCAGCAGTGAAGTCCTGGGCTCCGACCTCTCTGGAAACACCATATATTTT.

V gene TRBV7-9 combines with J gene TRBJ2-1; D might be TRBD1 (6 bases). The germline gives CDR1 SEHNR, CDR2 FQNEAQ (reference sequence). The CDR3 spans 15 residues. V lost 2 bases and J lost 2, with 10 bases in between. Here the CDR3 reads CASSLRKGAYNEQFF. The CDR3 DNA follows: TGTGCCAGCAGCTTAAGGAAGGGGGCCTACAATGAGCAGTTCTTC.

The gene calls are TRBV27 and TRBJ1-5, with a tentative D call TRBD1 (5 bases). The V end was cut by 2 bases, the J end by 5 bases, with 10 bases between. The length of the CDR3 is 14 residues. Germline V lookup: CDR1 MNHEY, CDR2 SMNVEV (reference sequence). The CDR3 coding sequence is TGTGCCAGCAGTTTAGTGGGGCGCGATCAGCCCCAGCATTTT. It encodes CASSLVGRDQPQHF.

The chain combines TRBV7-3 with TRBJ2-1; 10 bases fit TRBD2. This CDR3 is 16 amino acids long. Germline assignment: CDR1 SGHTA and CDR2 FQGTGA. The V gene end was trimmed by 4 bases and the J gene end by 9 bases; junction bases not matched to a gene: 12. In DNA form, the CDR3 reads TGTGCCAGCAGCTACCAAAAGGCTAGCGGGAGAGGTGAGCAGTTCTTC. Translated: CASSYQKASGRGEQFF.

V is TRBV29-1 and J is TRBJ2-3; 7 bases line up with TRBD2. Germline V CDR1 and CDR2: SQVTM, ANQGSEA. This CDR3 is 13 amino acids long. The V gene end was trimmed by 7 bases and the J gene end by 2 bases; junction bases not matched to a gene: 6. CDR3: CSAAAGVTDTQYF. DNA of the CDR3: TGCAGCGCCGCGGCGGGAGTCACAGATACGCAGTATTTT.

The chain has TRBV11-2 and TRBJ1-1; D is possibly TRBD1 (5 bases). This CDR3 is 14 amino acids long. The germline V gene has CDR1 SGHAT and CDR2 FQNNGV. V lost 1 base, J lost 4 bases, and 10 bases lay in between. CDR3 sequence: CASSLVPGVTEAFF. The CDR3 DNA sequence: TGTGCCAGCAGCTTAGTCCCGGGGGTCACTGAAGCTTTCTTT.

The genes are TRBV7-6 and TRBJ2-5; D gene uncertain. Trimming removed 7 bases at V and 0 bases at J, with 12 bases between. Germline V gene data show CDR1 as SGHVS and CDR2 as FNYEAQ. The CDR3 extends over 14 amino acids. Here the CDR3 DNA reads TGTGCCAGCACCCGGTGGGCTAACCAAGAGACCCAGTACTTC. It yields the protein CASTRWANQETQYF.

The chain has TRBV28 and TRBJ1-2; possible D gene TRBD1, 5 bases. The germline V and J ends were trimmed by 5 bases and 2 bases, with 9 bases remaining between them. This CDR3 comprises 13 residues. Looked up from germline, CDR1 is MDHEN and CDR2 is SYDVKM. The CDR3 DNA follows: TGTGCCAGCAGTCCGGACAACAACTATGGCTACACCTTC. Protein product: CASSPDNNYGYTF.

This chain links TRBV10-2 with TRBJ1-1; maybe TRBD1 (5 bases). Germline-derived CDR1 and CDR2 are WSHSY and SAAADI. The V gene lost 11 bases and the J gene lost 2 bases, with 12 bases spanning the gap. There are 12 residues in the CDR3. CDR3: CASGGGNTEAFF. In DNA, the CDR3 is TGCGCCTCCGGGGGAGGTAACACTGAAGCTTTCTTT.

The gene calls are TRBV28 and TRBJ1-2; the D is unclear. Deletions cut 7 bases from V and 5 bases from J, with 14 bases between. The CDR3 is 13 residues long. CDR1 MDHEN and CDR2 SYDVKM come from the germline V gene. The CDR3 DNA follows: TGTGCCAGCACCCAGGCCAGGAATTATGGCTACACCTTC. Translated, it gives CASTQARNYGYTF.

CDR3 nucleotide sequence: TGTGCCAGCAGCGAGGGTAGCGGGAGCACCTACGAGCAGTACTTC. Amino acid sequence: CASSEGSGSTYEQYF. This chain connects TRBV9 to TRBJ2-7, with TRBD2 identical over 9 bases. Germline lookup yields CDR1 SGDLS and CDR2 YYNGEE. Trimming took 3 bases from V and 2 from J; bases not matched to a gene: 6. The CDR3 contains 15 residues.